This is a list of T cell receptor beta chains from one sample in a study of blood T cell repertoires in COVID-19. Some clones are missing from TCRdb's copy, which holds only in-frame ones; the method was immunoSEQ multiplex PCR. The table lists over 150,000 clones, over 60% of them singletons, with around 3.4% in the top ten. The specimen sequenced was peripheral blood. These receptors were taken from a woman older than 75 with acute or convalescent COVID-19. The conserved cysteine and the conserved F or W are not part of the CDR3 here.

cdr3_aa	v_call	j_call
ASSPSWRQVGNTIY	TRBV18	TRBJ1-3
ASSGDRAQRSPLH	TRBV5-6	TRBJ1-6
ASSPRRESSPLH	TRBV9	TRBJ1-6
ASSFLGQNTGELF	TRBV7-9	TRBJ2-2
AISESRGNTEAF	TRBV10-3	TRBJ1-1
ASSQIRGSYTGELF	TRBV4-3	TRBJ2-2
ASSVDQGEVTEAF	TRBV9	TRBJ1-1
ASSVPGAWGYGYT	TRBV7-3	TRBJ1-2
ASSAADRDNSPLH	TRBV19	TRBJ1-6
ASSIPPSNEQF	TRBV19	TRBJ2-1
ASSRRQGSEAF	TRBV7-8	TRBJ1-1